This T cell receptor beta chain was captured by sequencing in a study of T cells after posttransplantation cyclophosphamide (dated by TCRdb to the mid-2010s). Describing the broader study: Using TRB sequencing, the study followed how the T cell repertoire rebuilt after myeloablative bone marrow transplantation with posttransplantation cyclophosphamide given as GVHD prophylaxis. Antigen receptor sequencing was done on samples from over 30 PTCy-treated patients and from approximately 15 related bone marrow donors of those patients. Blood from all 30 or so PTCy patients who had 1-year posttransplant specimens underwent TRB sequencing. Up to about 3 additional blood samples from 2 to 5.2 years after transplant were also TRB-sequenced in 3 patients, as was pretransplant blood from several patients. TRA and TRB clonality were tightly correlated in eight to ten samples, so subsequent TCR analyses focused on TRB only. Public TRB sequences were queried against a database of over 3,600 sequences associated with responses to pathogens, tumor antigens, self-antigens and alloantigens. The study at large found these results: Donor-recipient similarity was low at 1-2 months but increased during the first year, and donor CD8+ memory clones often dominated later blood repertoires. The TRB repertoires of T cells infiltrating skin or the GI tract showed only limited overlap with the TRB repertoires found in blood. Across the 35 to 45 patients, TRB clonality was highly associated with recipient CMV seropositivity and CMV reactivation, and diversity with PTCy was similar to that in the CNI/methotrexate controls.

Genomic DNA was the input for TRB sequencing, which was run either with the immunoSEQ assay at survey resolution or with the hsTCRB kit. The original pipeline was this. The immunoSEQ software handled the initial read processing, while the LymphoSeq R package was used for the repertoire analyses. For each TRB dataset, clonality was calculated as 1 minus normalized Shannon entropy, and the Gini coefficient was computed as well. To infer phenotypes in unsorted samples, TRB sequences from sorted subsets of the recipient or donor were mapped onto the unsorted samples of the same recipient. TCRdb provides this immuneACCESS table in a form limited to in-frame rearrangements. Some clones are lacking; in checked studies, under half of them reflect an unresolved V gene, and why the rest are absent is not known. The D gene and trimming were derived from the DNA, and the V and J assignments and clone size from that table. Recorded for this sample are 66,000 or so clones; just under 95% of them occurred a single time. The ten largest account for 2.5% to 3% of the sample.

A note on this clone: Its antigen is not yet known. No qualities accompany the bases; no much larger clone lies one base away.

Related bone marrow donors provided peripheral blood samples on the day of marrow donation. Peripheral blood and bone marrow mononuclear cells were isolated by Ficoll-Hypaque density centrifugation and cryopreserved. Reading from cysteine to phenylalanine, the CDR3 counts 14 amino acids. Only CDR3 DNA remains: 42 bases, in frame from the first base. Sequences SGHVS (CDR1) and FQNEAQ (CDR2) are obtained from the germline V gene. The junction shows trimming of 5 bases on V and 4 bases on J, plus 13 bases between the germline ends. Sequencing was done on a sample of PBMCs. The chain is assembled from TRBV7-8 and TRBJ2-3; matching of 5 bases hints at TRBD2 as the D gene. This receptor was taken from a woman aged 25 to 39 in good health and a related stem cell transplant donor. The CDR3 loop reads CASSPRLASDTQYF. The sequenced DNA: TGTGCCAGCAGCCCCCGGCTAGCCTCAGATACGCAGTATTTT.